This T cell receptor beta chain was captured by sequencing in a study of blood T cell repertoires in COVID-19. TCRdb keeps only in-frame clones here, not all; method: immunoSEQ multiplex PCR. The profile shows 190,000 or so clones, around nine tenths of them singletons. The CDR3 spans 15 residues. Germline CDR1 KGHDR, CDR2 SFDVKD. After removal of 3 bases from V and 5 bases from J, the junction contained 5 bases not matched to a gene. This sequence was found in a woman aged 18 to 35 who had recovered from COVID-19. This rearrangement joins TRBV24-1 to TRBJ2-5; TRBD1 agrees at 10 bases. Sample: peripheral blood. The CDR3 here is CATSDPGQGRETQYF. As DNA, the CDR3 is TGTGCCACCAGTGATCCGGGACAGGGGCGGGAGACCCAGTACTTC.